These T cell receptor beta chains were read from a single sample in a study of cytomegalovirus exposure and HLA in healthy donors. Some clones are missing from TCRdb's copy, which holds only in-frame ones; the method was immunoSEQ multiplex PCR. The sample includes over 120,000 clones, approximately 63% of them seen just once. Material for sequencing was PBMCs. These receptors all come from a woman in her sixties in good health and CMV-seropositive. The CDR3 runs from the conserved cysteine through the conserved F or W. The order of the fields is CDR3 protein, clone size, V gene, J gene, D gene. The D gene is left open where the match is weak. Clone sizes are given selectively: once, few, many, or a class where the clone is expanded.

CDR3 protein: CAISETMTSGRNEQFF; clone size: few; V gene: TRBV10-3; J gene: TRBJ2-1; D gene: TRBD2
CDR3 protein: CASSIIAGGISGANVLTF; clone size: .; V gene: TRBV5-5; J gene: TRBJ2-6; D gene: TRBD2
CDR3 protein: CASSIVDRANQPQHF; clone size: .; V gene: TRBV19; J gene: TRBJ1-5; D gene: TRBD1
CDR3 protein: CASSWGLTGTEAFF; clone size: .; V gene: TRBV7-9; J gene: TRBJ1-1; D gene: .
CDR3 protein: CASSISAGEAFF; clone size: few; V gene: TRBV19; J gene: TRBJ1-1; D gene: .
CDR3 protein: CASNPRTGGTYEQYF; clone size: .; V gene: TRBV6-1; J gene: TRBJ2-7; D gene: TRBD1
CDR3 protein: CAISESSGSADTQYF; clone size: .; V gene: TRBV10-3; J gene: TRBJ2-3; D gene: TRBD2
CDR3 protein: CATSRPGGLSQPQHF; clone size: once; V gene: TRBV15; J gene: TRBJ1-5; D gene: TRBD1
CDR3 protein: CASSPIDWSSYNEQFF; clone size: few; V gene: TRBV18; J gene: TRBJ2-1; D gene: .
CDR3 protein: CASSQHETGDGYTF; clone size: .; V gene: TRBV4-1; J gene: TRBJ1-2; D gene: TRBD1
CDR3 protein: CASSLVVRPYEQYF; clone size: .; V gene: TRBV7-9; J gene: TRBJ2-7; D gene: .
CDR3 protein: CASIDFGTGTGGYTF; clone size: .; V gene: TRBV6-5; J gene: TRBJ1-2; D gene: TRBD1
CDR3 protein: CASSFGLNTGELFF; clone size: .; V gene: TRBV5-1; J gene: TRBJ2-2; D gene: .
CDR3 protein: CASSTGLAGRSTGELFF; clone size: .; V gene: TRBV5-4; J gene: TRBJ2-2; D gene: TRBD2
CDR3 protein: CASSYSETVYNEQFF; clone size: .; V gene: TRBV6-5; J gene: TRBJ2-1; D gene: .
CDR3 protein: CASTRARAGELFF; clone size: few; V gene: TRBV28; J gene: TRBJ2-2; D gene: .
CDR3 protein: CSVDAAGVVGEAFF; clone size: .; V gene: TRBV29-1; J gene: TRBJ1-1; D gene: .
CDR3 protein: CASSLSRQAGGYTF; clone size: .; V gene: TRBV7-2; J gene: TRBJ1-2; D gene: .
CDR3 protein: CASRGEVNYGYTF; clone size: .; V gene: TRBV6-1; J gene: TRBJ1-2; D gene: .
CDR3 protein: CASMHREDTQYF; clone size: .; V gene: TRBV23-1; J gene: TRBJ2-3; D gene: .
CDR3 protein: CASLPTGGKSYNEQFF; clone size: .; V gene: TRBV28; J gene: TRBJ2-1; D gene: TRBD1
CDR3 protein: CASSLESGTNYGYTF; clone size: few; V gene: TRBV11-2; J gene: TRBJ1-2; D gene: .
CDR3 protein: CASSLGGGPSYNEQFF; clone size: .; V gene: TRBV11-3; J gene: TRBJ2-1; D gene: TRBD2
CDR3 protein: CASSPSGGTQFF; clone size: .; V gene: TRBV18; J gene: TRBJ2-1; D gene: TRBD1
CDR3 protein: CASSLGRQGDPYEQYF; clone size: .; V gene: TRBV7-8; J gene: TRBJ2-7; D gene: TRBD1
CDR3 protein: CAIGGGGLQETQYF; clone size: .; V gene: TRBV28; J gene: TRBJ2-5; D gene: TRBD2
CDR3 protein: CASSLVPLASSYNEQFF; clone size: few; V gene: TRBV7-9; J gene: TRBJ2-1; D gene: .
CDR3 protein: CASSQDLGATGDYGYTF; clone size: .; V gene: TRBV4-2; J gene: TRBJ1-2; D gene: TRBD1
CDR3 protein: CASLLLAAGDTQYF; clone size: once; V gene: TRBV6-4; J gene: TRBJ2-3; D gene: TRBD2
CDR3 protein: CASSPRQGSSYNEQFF; clone size: .; V gene: TRBV11-2; J gene: TRBJ2-1; D gene: TRBD1
CDR3 protein: CASRFTVNTEAFF; clone size: .; V gene: TRBV5-1; J gene: TRBJ1-1; D gene: .
CDR3 protein: CASSFGRANYGYTF; clone size: .; V gene: TRBV28; J gene: TRBJ1-2; D gene: .
CDR3 protein: CAISESQGMGGANVLTF; clone size: .; V gene: TRBV10-3; J gene: TRBJ2-6; D gene: .
CDR3 protein: CASSSGYGYTF; clone size: .; V gene: TRBV5-8; J gene: TRBJ1-2; D gene: .
CDR3 protein: CASSFSLGGGPVDEQYF; clone size: .; V gene: TRBV28; J gene: TRBJ2-7; D gene: TRBD2
CDR3 protein: CASSWDRAGNEQFF; clone size: .; V gene: TRBV7-3; J gene: TRBJ2-1; D gene: TRBD1
CDR3 protein: CASSQGRRETQYF; clone size: .; V gene: TRBV19; J gene: TRBJ2-5; D gene: .
CDR3 protein: CASSFAAGQGNTEAFF; clone size: few; V gene: TRBV5-4; J gene: TRBJ1-1; D gene: TRBD1
CDR3 protein: CASRGTLNTEAFF; clone size: .; V gene: TRBV28; J gene: TRBJ1-1; D gene: .
CDR3 protein: CASSLVGTAYNEQFF; clone size: .; V gene: TRBV7-6; J gene: TRBJ2-1; D gene: TRBD1
CDR3 protein: CASSPSRQAHYGYTF; clone size: .; V gene: TRBV28; J gene: TRBJ1-2; D gene: .
CDR3 protein: CASRPGLHYGYTF; clone size: few; V gene: TRBV5-4; J gene: TRBJ1-2; D gene: .
CDR3 protein: CAWSASGTSGRTIGNIQYF; clone size: .; V gene: TRBV30; J gene: TRBJ2-4; D gene: TRBD2
CDR3 protein: CASSVEPGNTGELFF; clone size: .; V gene: TRBV9; J gene: TRBJ2-2; D gene: .
CDR3 protein: CASSGGHGPNYGYTF; clone size: .; V gene: TRBV25-1; J gene: TRBJ1-2; D gene: .
CDR3 protein: CASSRTGNTEAFF; clone size: .; V gene: TRBV27; J gene: TRBJ1-1; D gene: TRBD1
CDR3 protein: CSVASGYEQYF; clone size: .; V gene: TRBV29-1; J gene: TRBJ2-7; D gene: .
CDR3 protein: CASSYGPGYGYTF; clone size: .; V gene: TRBV6-6; J gene: TRBJ1-2; D gene: .
CDR3 protein: CASSLTGGGQPQHF; clone size: .; V gene: TRBV28; J gene: TRBJ1-5; D gene: TRBD1
CDR3 protein: CASSQRGTEAFF; clone size: few; V gene: TRBV6-5; J gene: TRBJ1-1; D gene: .
CDR3 protein: CASSPGQGNESTEAFF; clone size: .; V gene: TRBV4-2; J gene: TRBJ1-1; D gene: TRBD1
CDR3 protein: CASSRLSGTSGNNEQFF; clone size: .; V gene: TRBV5-1; J gene: TRBJ2-1; D gene: TRBD2
CDR3 protein: CASSLGGTGGGKLFF; clone size: .; V gene: TRBV5-4; J gene: TRBJ1-4; D gene: TRBD1
CDR3 protein: CASGKNQPQHF; clone size: .; V gene: TRBV28; J gene: TRBJ1-5; D gene: .
CDR3 protein: CSVEDSTGLVAFF; clone size: .; V gene: TRBV29-1; J gene: TRBJ1-1; D gene: .
CDR3 protein: CASSDKTDIRTEAFF; clone size: .; V gene: TRBV2; J gene: TRBJ1-1; D gene: .
CDR3 protein: CASSVGVHLAGQETQYF; clone size: .; V gene: TRBV9; J gene: TRBJ2-5; D gene: TRBD2
CDR3 protein: CASSSVNSGNTIYF; clone size: .; V gene: TRBV27; J gene: TRBJ1-3; D gene: .
CDR3 protein: CASSEGPGTQYF; clone size: .; V gene: TRBV2; J gene: TRBJ2-5; D gene: .